The present TCR beta chain was sequenced within a study of cytomegalovirus exposure and HLA in healthy donors. Study results and caveats: Many donors carried some public TCRs, although rarity characterized most TCR sequences.

This table comes from immunoSEQ multiplex PCR, and its TCRdb copy is limited to in-frame clones, with some not included. The sample includes 200,000 or so clones, approximately 80% of them seen just once. CDR1 MDHEN and CDR2 SYDVKM come from the germline V gene. CDR3 length: 12 amino acids. V lost 7 bases and J lost 8, with 15 bases in between. This clone was counted a single time. Its cognate antigen is unknown. This chain links TRBV28 with TRBJ2-7, with a possible D match to TRBD1 (6 bases). The TCR comes from a woman in her twenties or thirties in good health and CMV-seropositive. Sequences were obtained from PBMCs. CDR3 bases: TGTGCCAGCAACCACCCAGGGGAAAAGCAGTACTTC. The encoded protein is CASNHPGEKQYF.